These 14 T cell receptor beta chains originate from one sample sequenced in a study of blood T cell repertoires in COVID-19. The method was immunoSEQ multiplex PCR; TCRdb's version includes in-frame clones alone and lacks a portion of them. The table lists about 120,000 clones, 82% of them singletons. The material sequenced was peripheral blood. These receptors were collected from an older woman with acute or convalescent COVID-19.

V is TRBV27 and J is TRBJ1-2; TRBD1 might be the D (5 bases). V lost 6 bases and J 3 bases, leaving 11 bases between the germline ends. The germline V gene encodes CDR1 MNHEY and CDR2 SMNVEV (reference sequence). The CDR3 contains 13 residues. The chain's CDR3 is CASSAKGYYGYTF. The CDR3 bases are TGTGCCAGCAGCGCTAAGGGGTACTATGGCTACACCTTC.

The V and J genes are TRBV5-1 and TRBJ2-1; D may be TRBD2 (6 bases). Germline CDR1 is SGHRS and CDR2 is YFSETQ. The CDR3 contains 14 residues. The germline V and J ends were trimmed by 6 bases and 0 bases, with 10 bases remaining between them. The CDR3 reads CASTRGGSYNEQFF. In DNA, the CDR3 is TGCGCCAGCACGCGGGGCGGCTCCTACAATGAGCAGTTCTTC. Drawing the rest from reference TRBV5-1 and TRBJ2-1, the complete variable domain is KAGVTQTPRYLIKTRGQQVTLSCSPISGHRSVSWYQQTPGQGLQFLFEYFSETQRNKGNFPGRFSGRQFSNSRSEMNVSTLELGDSALYLCASTRGGSYNEQFFGPGTRLTVL.

The chain uses TRBV3-1 (or the pseudogene TRBV3-2) and TRBJ2-7; 7 bases are shared with TRBD1. The junction had 9 bases not matched to a gene; V was cut back by 4 bases and J by 6 bases. This CDR3 is 14 amino acids long. Germline V gives CDR1 LGHDT, CDR2 YNNKEL (reference sequence). CDR3 DNA: TGTGCCAGCAGCCTCGGGGTAGGGGGCTCCGAGCAGTACTTC. Amino acids: CASSLGVGGSEQYF.

The chain joins TRBV5-6 to TRBJ2-5, with TRBD1 matching 9 bases. The germline V gene has CDR1 SGHDT and CDR2 YYEEEE. V was pared by 2 bases and J by 5 bases, with 4 bases of the junction left unmatched. CDR3 length: 14 residues. Written as DNA, the CDR3 is TGTGCCAGCAGCTTCCGGGACAGGGAGGAGACCCAGTACTTC. Protein product: CASSFRDREETQYF.

The V call is TRBV19, the J call TRBJ2-1, with D unresolved. The V end lost 3 bases, the J end lost 3 bases, and 6 bases lay between the germline ends. CDR1 and CDR2 (germline): LNHDA, SQIVND (reference sequence). The CDR3 sequence is 13 residues long. This CDR3 reads CASSMGNYNEQFF. In DNA form, the CDR3 reads TGTGCCAGTAGTATGGGCAACTACAATGAGCAGTTCTTC.

V gene TRBV3-1 (or the pseudogene TRBV3-2) combines with J gene TRBJ1-6; D not resolved. This CDR3 spans 15 amino acids. Trimming stripped 1 base from V and 8 bases from J, with 12 bases between. CDR1 is LGHDT, CDR2 YNNKEL, per germline (reference sequence). The CDR3 region has the DNA TGTGCCAGCAGCCAAGGGGCACTTGGTGATTCACCCCTCCACTTT. Translation gives CASSQGALGDSPLHF.

This clone was observed a handful of times. The chain links TRBV27 to TRBJ1-1; 10 bases match TRBD1. The CDR3 spans 16 residues. CDR1 and CDR2 from the germline V gene are MNHEY and SMNVEV (reference sequence). Germline trimming cut 0 bases from V and 3 bases from J; bases unmatched to any gene: 4. The CDR3 spells CASSLSAGQGDTEAFF. Written as DNA, the CDR3 is TGTGCCAGCAGTTTATCTGCAGGACAGGGGGACACTGAAGCTTTCTTT.

This chain uses TRBV7-3 with TRBJ2-2; TRBD1 might be the D (6 bases). The V and J ends lost 5 bases and 1 base respectively, with 11 bases between them. Germline V lookup: CDR1 SGHTA, CDR2 FQGTGA. The CDR3 extends over 15 amino acids. In DNA, the CDR3 is TGTGCCAGCAGCCCGACGGGACAGAACACCGGGGAGCTGTTTTTT. This encodes CASSPTGQNTGELFF. Full variable domain (rest looked up from reference TRBV7-3 and TRBJ2-2): GAGVSQTPSNKVTEKGKYVELRCDPISGHTALYWYRQSLGQGPEFLIYFQGTGAADDSGLPNDRFFAVRPEGSVSTLKIQRTERGDSAVYLCASSPTGQNTGELFFGEGSRLTVL.

This chain joins TRBV19 and TRBJ1-5; 7 bases map to TRBD1. The CDR3 totals 18 residues. Germline CDR1 is LNHDA and CDR2 is SQIVND (reference sequence). V gave up 7 bases and J gave up 0 bases; unmatched junction bases: 15. For the CDR3, the DNA is TGTGCCAGTAACCGACAGGGCGGAGGAGGATATAGCAATCAGCCCCAGCATTTT. This encodes CASNRQGGGGYSNQPQHF.

The chain has TRBV6-5 and TRBJ2-2; tentatively, D is TRBD1 (5 bases). Trimming removed 8 bases at V and 1 base at J, with 11 bases between. Per the germline V gene, CDR1 is MNHEY and CDR2 is SVGAGI. This CDR3 contains 14 residues. CDR3 sequence reads: CASSGQGNTGELFF. In DNA, the CDR3 is TGTGCCAGCTCCGGCCAGGGGAACACCGGGGAGCTGTTTTTT.

The genes are TRBV2 and TRBJ1-2; D unclear. Trimming pared 6 bases from V and 2 bases from J, leaving 10 bases between. The germline V gene encodes CDR1 SNHLY and CDR2 FYNNEI. CDR3 length: 13 amino acids. The CDR3 DNA follows: TGTGCCAGCAGCGGTGACACCAACTATGGCTACACCTTC. It is translated as CASSGDTNYGYTF.

The chain joins TRBV2 to TRBJ1-6; a weak D match, TRBD1 (5 bases). V was pared by 9 bases and J by 8 bases, with 8 bases between. Germline CDR1 and CDR2: SNHLY and FYNNEI. The CDR3 sequence is 11 residues long. As DNA, the CDR3 is TGTGCCAGAGGGGCGGATTCACCCCTCCACTTT. It specifies CARGADSPLHF.

This clone has a handful of counts. This chain joins TRBV25-1 and TRBJ1-1; 7 nucleotides agree with TRBD1. The germline CDR1 and CDR2 sequences are MGHDK and SYGVNS. With V trimmed by 6 bases and J by 1 base, 8 bases remained unmatched. The length of the CDR3 is 15 residues. The CDR3 reads CASRASGGKNTEAFF. DNA of the CDR3: TGTGCCAGCAGAGCCTCAGGGGGGAAGAACACTGAAGCTTTCTTT.

This clone showed up just a few times. CDR3 coding DNA: TGTGCCAGCTCACCGCAGGGAGGCGAGCAGTACTTC. Protein product: CASSPQGGEQYF. This chain links TRBV18 with TRBJ2-7, with D possibly matching TRBD2 (6 bases). Deletions cut 3 bases from V and 6 bases from J, with 9 bases between. The CDR3 is 12 residues long. Germline CDR1 and CDR2: KGHSH and LQKENI.